Listed here are 26 T cell receptor beta chains from one sample, sequenced in a study of cytomegalovirus exposure and HLA in healthy donors. Clones were read by immunoSEQ multiplex PCR, and TCRdb kept only the in-frame ones, dropping some. The repertoire holds roughly 65,000 clones, with about 91% as singletons. Sequences were obtained from PBMCs. These receptors originate from a man aged 18-30 years in good health and CMV-seronegative.

This clone occurred a few times. This chain links TRBV7-9 with TRBJ2-7, with 8 bases identical to TRBD1. J gave up 5 bases and V 7 bases, and 10 bases lay outside the gene matches. Germline CDR1 is SEHNR and CDR2 is FQNEAQ (reference sequence). The length of the CDR3 is 14 residues. In nucleotides, the CDR3 is TGTGCCAGCACCAGGCAGGGGGCACTGGACGAGCAGTACTTC. Protein product: CASTRQGALDEQYF.

The chain carries TRBV28 and TRBJ1-5, with D tentatively TRBD1 (6 bases). Germline CDR1 is MDHEN and CDR2 is SYDVKM. CDR3 length: 13 residues. V lost 6 bases and J 7 bases, leaving 13 bases between the germline ends. CDR3 sequence reads: CASRGQQGQPQHF. The CDR3 DNA reads as TGTGCCAGCAGAGGACAGCAGGGGCAGCCCCAGCATTTT. The variable domain in full, completed from reference TRBV28 and TRBJ1-5, reads DVKVTQSSRYLVKRTGEKVFLECVQDMDHENMFWYRQDPGLGLRLIYFSYDVKMKEKGDIPEGYSVSREKKERFSLILESASTNQTSMYLCASRGQQGQPQHFGDGTRLSIL.

This clone has only a few counts. The chain has TRBV13 and TRBJ1-1, with a possible D match to TRBD1 (5 bases). Per the germline V gene, CDR1 is PRHDT and CDR2 is FYEKMQ (reference sequence). V lost 5 bases and J lost 14, with 21 bases in between. This CDR3 has 13 residues. The CDR3 DNA is TGTGCCAGCAGCAATTGGGGGAGGCAATCCGTCTTCTTT. Protein: CASSNWGRQSVFF.

The chain links TRBV7-6 to TRBJ1-1, with TRBD1 identical over 7 bases. Per the germline V gene, CDR1 is SGHVS and CDR2 is FNYEAQ. Trimming took 5 bases from V and 3 from J; bases not matched to a gene: 9. The CDR3 runs to 15 residues. CDR3 DNA sequence: TGTGCCAGCAGCCCACAACAGGGGAGAGACACTGAAGCTTTCTTT. Translation gives CASSPQQGRDTEAFF.

V is TRBV10-2 and J is TRBJ1-5, with D possibly being TRBD1 (6 bases). Trimming took off 5 bases at V and 4 bases at J, with 18 bases between the two ends. Germline V CDR1 and CDR2: WSHSY, SAAADI. The CDR3 totals 16 residues. In DNA form, the CDR3 reads TGCGCCAGCAGTAAGGGACACCCAAGCGGTAATCAGCCCCAGCATTTT. This codes for CASSKGHPSGNQPQHF.

The chain is built from TRBV27 and TRBJ2-1; TRBD2 matches 14 bases. Germline assignment: CDR1 MNHEY and CDR2 SMNVEV (reference sequence). This CDR3 has 15 residues. V dropped 1 base and J dropped 12; count of bases not matched to a gene: 5. The CDR3 sequence is CASSLLGLAGGWQFF. CDR3 coding DNA: TGTGCCAGCAGTTTATTAGGACTAGCGGGGGGTTGGCAGTTCTTC.

The chain recombines TRBV20-1 with TRBJ2-7; D might be TRBD2 (5 bases). CDR3 length: 11 residues. Germline V gives CDR1 DFQATT, CDR2 SNEGSKA (reference sequence). The V and J ends lost 6 bases and 4 bases respectively, with 10 bases between them. CDR3: CSARGPYEQYF. The DNA of the CDR3 is TGCAGTGCCCGGGGTCCGTACGAGCAGTACTTC.

The chain recombines TRBV27 with TRBJ2-7; D might be TRBD2 (6 bases). The V gene's germline CDR1 is MNHEY and CDR2 SMNVEV (reference sequence). V shed 3 bases and J shed 4 bases, with 16 bases lying between them. The CDR3 is 15 residues long. The CDR3: CASSFLRDSSYEQYF. CDR3 DNA: TGTGCCAGCAGTTTTTTGAGGGACTCTTCGTACGAGCAGTACTTC.

CDR3: CASSLSRGSLANYGYTF. The CDR3 bases are TGTGCCAGCAGCTTATCCCGGGGGTCCCTCGCAAACTATGGCTACACCTTC. The chain joins TRBV7-9 to TRBJ1-2, with D possibly matching TRBD1 (5 bases). The length of the CDR3 is 17 residues. Germline V gene data show CDR1 as SEHNR and CDR2 as FQNEAQ (reference sequence). Trimming removed 2 bases at V and 2 bases at J, with 18 bases between.

The chain combines TRBV2 with TRBJ1-1, with D perhaps TRBD1 (6 bases). The V and J ends lost 7 bases and 5 bases respectively, with 17 bases between them. The germline V gene encodes CDR1 SNHLY and CDR2 FYNNEI. The CDR3 runs 14 residues. The CDR3 here is CASTGVRSRTEAFF. Here the CDR3 DNA reads TGTGCCAGCACAGGGGTCAGAAGTCGTACTGAAGCTTTCTTT.

The chain couples TRBV6-1 to TRBJ2-1; D is uncertain. The CDR3 spans 13 residues. Germline loops: CDR1 MNHNS, CDR2 SASEGT. Deletions cut 2 bases from V and 7 bases from J, with 9 bases between. CDR3 region: CASSEIVANEQFF. The CDR3 region has the DNA TGTGCCAGCAGTGAAATAGTTGCGAATGAGCAGTTCTTC.

V gene TRBV7-2 combines with J gene TRBJ1-4; 10 bases agree with TRBD1. V trimming: 5 bases; J trimming: 5 bases; junction bases outside the gene matches: 5. The germline gives CDR1 SGHTA, CDR2 FQGNSA. CDR3 length: 15 residues. Here the CDR3 reads CASSPPGQGNEKLFF. CDR3 nucleotide sequence: TGTGCCAGCAGCCCCCCGGGACAGGGGAATGAAAAACTGTTTTTT.

This chain connects TRBV14 to TRBJ2-1, with 7 bases aligning to TRBD2. With 4 bases clipped from V and 9 bases from J, the junction kept 15 bases outside the gene matches. Per germline, CDR1 SGHDN and CDR2 FVKESK. CDR3 length equals 16 residues. CDR3 in DNA: TGTGCCAGCAGCCCGAGCTGGTCGTGGGGGAGGGCTGAGCAGTTCTTC. Its translation: CASSPSWSWGRAEQFF.

DNA for the CDR3: TGCAGTGCTAGCAATGGGCATGGCTACACCTTC. As protein: CSASNGHGYTF. The genes are TRBV20-1 and TRBJ1-2; D uncertain. Germline CDR1 reads DFQATT; CDR2 reads SNEGSKA (reference sequence). The V end lost 3 bases, the J end lost 6 bases, and 8 bases lay between the germline ends. The CDR3 length is 11 residues.

The CDR3 DNA reads TGTGCCAGCCCGAAAGTACAGGGGGTGAACACTGAAGCTTTCTTT. It is translated as CASPKVQGVNTEAFF. The chain recombines TRBV18 with TRBJ1-1; the match to TRBD1 covers 8 bases. The trim removed 8 bases at V and 0 bases at J, leaving 8 bases unmatched. CDR3 size: 15 residues. Germline lookup yields CDR1 KGHSH and CDR2 LQKENI.

The chain links TRBV7-9 to TRBJ2-7; D uncertain. The CDR3 contains 11 residues. V was pared by 6 bases and J by 2 bases, with 5 bases between. Germline lookup yields CDR1 SEHNR and CDR2 FQNEAQ (reference sequence). In nucleotides, the CDR3 is TGTGCCAGCAGTCGCGCCTACGAGCAGTACTTC. The encoded protein is CASSRAYEQYF.

The CDR3 sequence: CASSLSVSSGNTIYF. CDR3 coding DNA: TGTGCCAGCAGTTTAAGCGTCAGCTCTGGAAACACCATATATTTT. This rearrangement joins TRBV28 to TRBJ1-3, with unresolved D. The V end was cut by 2 bases, the J end by 0 bases, with 8 bases between. Germline-derived CDR1 and CDR2 are MDHEN and SYDVKM. The CDR3 has 15 amino acids.

The chain has TRBV7-9 and TRBJ1-5; unclear D gene. Trimming pared 1 base from V and 0 bases from J, leaving 4 bases between. Germline-derived CDR1 and CDR2 are SEHNR and FQNEAQ (reference sequence). The CDR3 is made up of 14 amino acids. In DNA form, the CDR3 reads TGTGCCAGCAGCTTAGGGCATAGCAATCAGCCCCAGCATTTT. Residues: CASSLGHSNQPQHF.

The chain employs TRBV28 and TRBJ2-1; TRBD2 matches at 8 bases. This CDR3 comprises 15 residues. Germline loops: CDR1 MDHEN, CDR2 SYDVKM. V lost 2 bases and J lost 0; bases outside the gene matches: 0. CDR3 bases: TGTGCCAGCAGTTTAGGACTAGCCTCCTACAATGAGCAGTTCTTC. Protein sequence: CASSLGLASYNEQFF.

This clone occurred once. V usage is TRBV7-2 and J usage is TRBJ2-3, with D perhaps TRBD2 (6 bases). This CDR3 is built from 15 residues. V shed 6 bases and J shed 1 base, with 14 bases lying between them. Germline values: CDR1 SGHTA, CDR2 FQGNSA. The CDR3, as DNA: TGTGCCAGCAGGGAAGGACTACAGGGCACAGATACGCAGTATTTT. This gives the protein CASREGLQGTDTQYF.

This chain joins TRBV27 and TRBJ1-2, with D tentatively TRBD1 (6 bases). V was pared by 2 bases and J by 8 bases, with 24 bases between. Germline V lookup: CDR1 MNHEY, CDR2 SMNVEV (reference sequence). This CDR3 has 17 amino acids. The CDR3 nucleotides read TGTGCCAGCAGTTTAAAGTGGGGGCCATTTCCAGGCTCCGGCTACACCTTC. Encoded protein: CASSLKWGPFPGSGYTF.

The chain recombines TRBV2 with TRBJ1-3; D is unclear. The ends were cut back, 6 bases at V and 1 base at J, with 7 bases in the middle. Germline CDR1 reads SNHLY; CDR2 reads FYNNEI. The CDR3 loop spans 13 amino acids. CDR3 residues: CASRVESGNTIYF. The CDR3 nucleotides are TGTGCCAGCAGGGTAGAATCTGGAAACACCATATATTTT.

The V gene is TRBV2, the J gene TRBJ2-7, with 7 bases lining up with TRBD2. CDR1 is SNHLY and CDR2 is FYNNEI in the germline V gene. V lost 1 base and J lost 4; bases outside the gene matches: 1. This CDR3 has 13 amino acids. DNA of the CDR3: TGTGCCAGCAGTGAAGAGGGACTATACGAGCAGTACTTC. This sequence encodes CASSEEGLYEQYF.

The chain combines TRBV28 with TRBJ2-7; the D gene is possibly TRBD1 (6 bases). The CDR3 runs 16 residues. V was trimmed by 5 bases and J by 6 bases, leaving 23 bases between them. The V gene's germline CDR1 is MDHEN and CDR2 SYDVKM. The CDR3 protein is CASSGAYGTPQGEQYF. The CDR3 DNA reads TGTGCCAGCAGTGGGGCCTACGGGACACCCCAGGGCGAGCAGTACTTC. The entire variable domain, with the rest obtained from reference TRBV28 and TRBJ2-7, is as follows: DVKVTQSSRYLVKRTGEKVFLECVQDMDHENMFWYRQDPGLGLRLIYFSYDVKMKEKGDIPEGYSVSREKKERFSLILESASTNQTSMYLCASSGAYGTPQGEQYFGPGTRLTVT.

This chain joins TRBV2 and TRBJ1-5; the D gene is possibly TRBD1 (6 bases). CDR3 length equals 13 residues. CDR1 SNHLY and CDR2 FYNNEI come from the germline V gene. The V end lost 7 bases, the J end lost 7 bases, and 14 bases lay between the germline ends. The CDR3 region has the DNA TGTGCCAGCACACAGGGAGAGGGCCAGCCCCAGCATTTT. This gives the protein CASTQGEGQPQHF.

The V call is TRBV6-1, the J call TRBJ1-1; tentative D call: TRBD1 (5 bases). The V and J ends lost 3 bases and 5 bases respectively, with 22 bases between them. Germline-derived CDR1 and CDR2 are MNHNS and SASEGT. The CDR3 sequence is 17 residues long. Written as DNA, the CDR3 is TGTGCCAGCAGTGATGGCCGGGGGACTCTACAGGAGACTGAAGCTTTCTTT. This sequence encodes CASSDGRGTLQETEAFF.